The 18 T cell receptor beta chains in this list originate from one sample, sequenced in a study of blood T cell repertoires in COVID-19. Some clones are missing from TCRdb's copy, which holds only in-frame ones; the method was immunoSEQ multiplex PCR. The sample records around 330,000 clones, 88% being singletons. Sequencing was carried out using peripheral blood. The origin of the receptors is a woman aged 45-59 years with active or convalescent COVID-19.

The CDR3 here is CASYQGGSNQPQHF. The CDR3 region has the DNA TGTGCCAGCTACCAGGGAGGTAGCAATCAGCCCCAGCATTTT. The chain combines TRBV6-5 with TRBJ1-5; D perhaps matches TRBD1 (5 bases). Germline CDR1 reads MNHEY; CDR2 reads SVGAGI. Deletions cut 8 bases from V and 0 bases from J, with 11 bases between. The CDR3 is made up of 14 amino acids.

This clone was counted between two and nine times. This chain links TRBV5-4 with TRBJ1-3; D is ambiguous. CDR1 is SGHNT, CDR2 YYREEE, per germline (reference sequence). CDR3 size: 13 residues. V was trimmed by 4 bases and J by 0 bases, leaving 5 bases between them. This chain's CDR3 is CASSGASGNTIYF. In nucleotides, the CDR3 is TGTGCCAGCAGCGGAGCCTCTGGAAACACCATATATTTT.

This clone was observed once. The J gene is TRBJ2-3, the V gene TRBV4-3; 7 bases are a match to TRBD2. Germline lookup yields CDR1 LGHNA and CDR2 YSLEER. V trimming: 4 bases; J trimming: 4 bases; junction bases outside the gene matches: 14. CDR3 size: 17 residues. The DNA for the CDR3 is TGCGCCAGCAGCCCACTCTATAGACTAGCTGACGCAGATACGCAGTATTTT. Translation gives CASSPLYRLADADTQYF.

CDR3 nucleotides: TGTGCCAGCTCAACAGGGGAGAGTGCCAAAAACATTCAGTACTTC. Its protein product is CASSTGESAKNIQYF. The chain employs TRBV18 and TRBJ2-4; the match to TRBD1 covers 7 bases. V trimming: 5 bases; J trimming: 1 base; junction bases outside the gene matches: 5. Germline assignment: CDR1 KGHSH and CDR2 LQKENI. The CDR3 has 15 residues.

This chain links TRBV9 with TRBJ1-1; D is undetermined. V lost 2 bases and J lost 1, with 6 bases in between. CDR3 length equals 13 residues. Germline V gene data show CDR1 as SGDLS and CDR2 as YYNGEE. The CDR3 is CASSVEGNTEAFF. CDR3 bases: TGTGCCAGCAGCGTGGAGGGGAACACTGAAGCTTTCTTT.

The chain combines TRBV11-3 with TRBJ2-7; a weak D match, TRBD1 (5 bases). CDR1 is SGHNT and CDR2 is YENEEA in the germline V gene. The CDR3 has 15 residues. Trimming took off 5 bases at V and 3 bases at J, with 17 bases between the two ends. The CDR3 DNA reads TGTGCCAGCAGCCACAATCGGAGACAGAGCTACGAGCAGTACTTC. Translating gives CASSHNRRQSYEQYF.

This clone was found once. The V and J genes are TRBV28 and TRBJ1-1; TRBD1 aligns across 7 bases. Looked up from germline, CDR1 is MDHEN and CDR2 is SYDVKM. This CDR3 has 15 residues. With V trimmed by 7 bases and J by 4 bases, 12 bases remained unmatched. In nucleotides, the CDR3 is TGTGCCAGCAAAACCCTGGGGACAGCCATCACTGAAGCTTTCTTT. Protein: CASKTLGTAITEAFF.

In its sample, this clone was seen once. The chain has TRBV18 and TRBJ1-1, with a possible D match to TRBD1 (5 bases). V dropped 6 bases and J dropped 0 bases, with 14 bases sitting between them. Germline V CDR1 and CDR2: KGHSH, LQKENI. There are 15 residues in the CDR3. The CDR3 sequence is CASSLAGNLNTEAFF. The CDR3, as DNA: TGTGCCAGCTCCCTTGCAGGGAATCTGAACACTGAAGCTTTCTTT.

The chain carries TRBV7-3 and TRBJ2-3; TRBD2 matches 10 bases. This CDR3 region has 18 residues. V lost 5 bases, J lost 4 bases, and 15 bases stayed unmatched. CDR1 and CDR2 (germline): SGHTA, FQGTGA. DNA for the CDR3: TGTGCCAGCAGCGGACTAGCGGTAGCGGGAGCCGTTGCAGATACGCAGTATTTT. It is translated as CASSGLAVAGAVADTQYF.

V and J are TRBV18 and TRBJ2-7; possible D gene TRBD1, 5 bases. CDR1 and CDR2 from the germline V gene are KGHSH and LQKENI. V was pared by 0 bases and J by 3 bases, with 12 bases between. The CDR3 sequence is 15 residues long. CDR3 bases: TGTGCCAGCTCACCACCAACCAGGGCAGTCTACGAGCAGTACTTC. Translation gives CASSPPTRAVYEQYF.

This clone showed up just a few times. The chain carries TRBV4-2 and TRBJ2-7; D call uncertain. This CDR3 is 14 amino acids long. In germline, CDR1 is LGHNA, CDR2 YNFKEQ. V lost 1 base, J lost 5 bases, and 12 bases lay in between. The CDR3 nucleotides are TGTGCCAGCAGCCAAGCTGGTCTGCAGGACGAGCAGTACTTC. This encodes CASSQAGLQDEQYF.

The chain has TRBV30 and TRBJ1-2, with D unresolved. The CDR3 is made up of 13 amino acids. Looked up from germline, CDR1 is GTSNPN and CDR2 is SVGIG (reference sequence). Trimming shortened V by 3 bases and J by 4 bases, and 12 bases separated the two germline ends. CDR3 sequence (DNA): TGTGCCTGGAGACTTCAGGAGGGCTATGGCTACACCTTC. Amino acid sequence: CAWRLQEGYGYTF.

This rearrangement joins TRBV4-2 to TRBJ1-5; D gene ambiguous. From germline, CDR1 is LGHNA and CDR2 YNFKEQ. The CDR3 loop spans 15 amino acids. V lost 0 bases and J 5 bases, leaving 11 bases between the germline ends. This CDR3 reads CASSQEDFGYQPQHF. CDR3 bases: TGTGCCAGCAGCCAAGAAGACTTCGGGTATCAGCCCCAGCATTTT.

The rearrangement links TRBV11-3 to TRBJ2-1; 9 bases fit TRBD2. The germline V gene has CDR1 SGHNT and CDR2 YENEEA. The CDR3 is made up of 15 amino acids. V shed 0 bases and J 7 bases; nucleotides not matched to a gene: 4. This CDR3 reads CASSLDQTSGNEQFF. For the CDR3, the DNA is TGTGCCAGCAGCTTAGATCAGACTAGCGGTAATGAGCAGTTCTTC.

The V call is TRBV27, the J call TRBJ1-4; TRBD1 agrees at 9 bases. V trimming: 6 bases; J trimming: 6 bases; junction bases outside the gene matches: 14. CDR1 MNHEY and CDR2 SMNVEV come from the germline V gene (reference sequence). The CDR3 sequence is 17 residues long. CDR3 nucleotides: TGTGCCAGCAGGTCACAGGGGGCTTGGAGAGAGGATGAAAAACTGTTTTTT. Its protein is CASRSQGAWREDEKLFF.

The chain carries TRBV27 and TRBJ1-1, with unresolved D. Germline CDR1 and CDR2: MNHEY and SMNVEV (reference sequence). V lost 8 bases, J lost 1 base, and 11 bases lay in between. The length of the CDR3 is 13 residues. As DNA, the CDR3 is TGTGCCAGCGGTAACGGGTGGAACACTGAAGCTTTCTTT. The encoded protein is CASGNGWNTEAFF.

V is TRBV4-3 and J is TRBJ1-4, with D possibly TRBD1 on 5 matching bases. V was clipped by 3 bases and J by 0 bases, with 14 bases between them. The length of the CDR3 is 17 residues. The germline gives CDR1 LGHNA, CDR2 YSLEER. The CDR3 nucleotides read TGCGCCAGCAGCCAGGGTACCGGGGGGACAACTAATGAAAAACTGTTTTTT. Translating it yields CASSQGTGGTTNEKLFF.

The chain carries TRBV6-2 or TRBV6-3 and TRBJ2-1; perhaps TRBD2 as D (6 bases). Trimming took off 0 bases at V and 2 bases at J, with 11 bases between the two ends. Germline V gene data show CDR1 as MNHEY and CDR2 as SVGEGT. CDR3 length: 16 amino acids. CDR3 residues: CASSYSPEGPYNEQFF. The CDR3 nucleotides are TGTGCCAGCAGTTACTCCCCGGAGGGGCCCTACAATGAGCAGTTCTTC.